The TCR beta chain under discussion was sequenced for a study of neurological immune-mediated disorders. Study observations and caveats: Patients with HTLV-1-associated myelopathy had the highest level of TCR clonal expansion, whereas patients with multiple sclerosis had the lowest level, falling beneath the level found in healthy controls.

2 million unsorted PBMCs were stored in RNAlater at -80 °C before RNA extraction. This clonotype was counted only a few times. Its antigen is undetermined. A read error may explain this, as a much larger clone is one base away. Trimming cost V 4 bases and J 4 bases, with 11 bases left between them. The CDR3 extends over 13 amino acids. Germline CDR1 reads SGHRS; CDR2 reads YFSETQ. Each TCR transcript was tagged with a 10-nucleotide random UMI during 5'RACE. A single record per CDR3 protein comes from TCRdb applying MiXCR to the 5' RACE reads. This sample has about 74,000 distinct CDR3 sequences, with 4% to 6% found just once.

This receptor was obtained from a man aged 18 to 30 with multiple sclerosis. Specimen: PBMCs. The V and J genes are TRBV5-1 and TRBJ2-5; the D is unclear. The CDR3 loop is CASSPERRETQYF. As DNA, the CDR3 is TGCGCCAGCAGCCCAGAAAGGAGAGAGACCCAGTACTTC.